This T cell receptor beta chain appears in the sequencing data of a study of blood T cell repertoires in COVID-19 (TCRdb year 2020). General notes on the study: Collaborator samples came from the United States, Italy and Spain and covered acute and convalescent phases of COVID-19. The prospective study material was composed of cDNA or gDNA derived from T cells, B-cell-depleted T cells, or PBMCs. Deeply sampled blood TCRbeta repertoires from subjects exposed to, actively infected with, or recovered from COVID-19 were included in the dataset. A freely available public database, intended as a resource for researchers studying the immune response to SARS-CoV-2, is where the repertoires were released. The samples were drawn from the first 160 participants of the ongoing ImmuneRACE study and from some 1,300 subjects provided by 6 global collaborators. Nearly every sample came with metadata listing a de-identified subject ID, COVID-19 status, age in years and sex. Where available, HLA class I and class II types were obtained from metadata supplied by the sample provider rather than from assay-based typing.

The immunoSEQ Assay, a bias-controlled multiplex PCR, was used to amplify TCRbeta CDR3 regions from genomic DNA. The published analysis was carried out like this. Within the assay, amplification of reference gene primers was used to estimate how many nucleated cells each sample contained. Sequence reads were collapsed and filtered to measure the absolute abundance of every unique TCRbeta CDR3 rearrangement. For each sample, productive Simpson clonality was calculated as the square root of Simpson's diversity index over productive rearrangements. TCRdb stores this immuneACCESS table with in-frame sequences only. Part of the clones is absent; in the studies checked, under half of the shortfall reflects unresolved V genes, and no reason is known for the rest. That table is the source of V, J and clone size, and D and trimming were worked out from the DNA. Recorded for this sample are about 200,000 clones; roughly 80% of them occurred a single time. The ten largest clones represent 4.5% to 7% of the sample.

Clipping removes 0 bases from V and 7 bases from J, with 4 as the unmatched junction base count. CDR1 and CDR2 (SGHNT, YYREEE) derive from the germline V gene (reference sequence). The CDR3 sequence holds 15 residues, the cysteine and phenylalanine included. Just the 45-base CDR3 DNA is kept, in frame starting at base 1. This clone has a single count. Its antigen is not yet known. Base qualities are not at hand, and no much larger clone is one base apart. Collaborating institutions collected whole blood in K2EDTA tubes following their own protocols. For TCRbeta analysis, collaborator samples were shipped as frozen whole blood, as isolated PBMCs, or as DNA extracted from either sample type. What the research found in general, with its limitations: The amount of clinical and demographic metadata varied by source and participant and was provided uncurated.

The source material was peripheral blood. The chain couples TRBV5-4 to TRBJ1-6; 7 junctional bases match TRBD1. The source of this sequence is a woman aged 65 to 85 with acute or convalescent COVID-19. The nucleotides are TGTGCCAGCAGCTTGGTTCCAGGGGGGAATTCACCCCTCCACTTT. This is translated as CASSLVPGGNSPLHF.